The 9 T cell receptor beta chains in this list originate from one sample, sequenced in a study of CD8+ T cells in alopecia areata. Stated treatment: oral pan-JAK inhibitor, 5-10 mg twice daily. Reverse transcribed after extraction, RNA yielded cDNA as the sequencing template. Sequenced by immunoSEQ multiplex PCR; TCRdb stores in-frame clones only, minus some. The table records about 180,000 clones, 50% to 65% of them present only once. Sequenced material: CD8+ T cells sorted from blood, taken at week 24, from a patient treated with tofacitinib. The receptors were gathered from a human donor with alopecia areata.

The V call is TRBV6-6, the J call TRBJ1-2; 7 bases align to TRBD1. The CDR3 is 14 amino acids. V lost 6 bases and J lost 4; bases outside the gene matches: 8. The germline CDR1 and CDR2 sequences are MNHNY and SVGAGI (reference sequence). CDR3 sequence: CASSLTGAPYGYTF. DNA of the CDR3: TGTGCCAGCAGCCTTACAGGGGCCCCCTATGGCTACACCTTC.

The chain joins TRBV7-3 to TRBJ2-5, with 11 bases that match TRBD2. The germline V gene has CDR1 SGHTA and CDR2 FQGTGA. V dropped 0 bases and J dropped 1; count of bases not matched to a gene: 4. CDR3 length: 17 amino acids. CDR3 amino acids: CASSLTTTSGVQETQYF. The CDR3 nucleotides read TGTGCCAGCAGCTTAACGACGACTAGCGGGGTCCAAGAGACCCAGTACTTC.

This clone was seen more than once but under ten times. The J gene is TRBJ1-1, the V gene TRBV5-6; tentative D call: TRBD1 (6 bases). The V end lost 0 bases, the J end lost 3 bases, and 15 bases lay between the germline ends. The CDR3 runs to 16 residues. CDR1 is SGHDT and CDR2 is YYEEEE in the germline V gene. The CDR3 sequence is CASSLVSRRGDTEAFF. CDR3 DNA: TGTGCCAGCAGCTTGGTCTCTCGAAGGGGGGACACTGAAGCTTTCTTT. Together with reference TRBV5-6 and TRBJ1-1, the CDR3 gives the full variable domain: DAGVTQSPTHLIKTRGQQVTLRCSPKSGHDTVSWYQQALGQGPQFIFQYYEEEERQRGNFPDRFSGHQFPNYSSELNVNALLLGDSALYLCASSLVSRRGDTEAFFGQGTRLTVV.

V usage is TRBV30 and J usage is TRBJ1-2; perhaps TRBD1 as D (5 bases). The V gene lost 7 bases and the J gene lost 8 bases, with 17 bases spanning the gap. The CDR3 loop spans 12 amino acids. Germline assignment: CDR1 GTSNPN and CDR2 SVGIG (reference sequence). The CDR3 DNA reads TGTGCCTTGGAGCTCCGCGGGGCCGGCTACACCTTC. Encoded protein: CALELRGAGYTF.

The chain employs TRBV14 and TRBJ2-1; 7 bases map to TRBD1. The CDR3 consists of 14 residues. The germline gives CDR1 SGHDN, CDR2 FVKESK. V lost 1 base and J lost 12; bases outside the gene matches: 9. The CDR3 protein is CASSQGNRGRSQFF. CDR3 coding DNA: TGTGCCAGCAGCCAAGGCAACAGGGGCAGGTCGCAGTTCTTC.

This sequence joins TRBV11-2 and TRBJ2-1; no definite D call. The CDR3 length is 16 residues. Germline CDR1 is SGHAT and CDR2 is FQNNGV. Deletions cut 5 bases from V and 7 bases from J, with 21 bases between. The CDR3 loop reads CASSPLLGSMINEQFF. In DNA form, the CDR3 reads TGTGCCAGCAGCCCCCTCTTGGGTAGTATGATTAATGAGCAGTTCTTC.

This clone appeared a single time. This chain uses TRBV7-9 with TRBJ2-1, with D perhaps given as TRBD1 or TRBD2 (5 bases each). Trimming pared 5 bases from V and 0 bases from J, leaving 11 bases between. The germline V gene encodes CDR1 SEHNR and CDR2 FQNEAQ (reference sequence). This CDR3 comprises 15 residues. The DNA of the CDR3 is TGTGCCAGCAGCCCTTCAGGGAGCTCCTACAATGAGCAGTTCTTC. Amino acid sequence: CASSPSGSSYNEQFF.

The chain employs TRBV5-1 and TRBJ2-2; weak D call: TRBD2 (5 bases). Germline CDR1 and CDR2: SGHRS and YFSETQ. V lost 1 base and J lost 2, with 9 bases in between. This CDR3 is built from 15 residues. As DNA, the CDR3 is TGCGCCAGCAGCTTGCGGCGGGTTAACACCGGGGAGCTGTTTTTT. Amino acids: CASSLRRVNTGELFF.

The rearrangement uses TRBV29-1 and TRBJ2-2, with 8 bases lining up with TRBD2. The CDR3 contains 14 residues. From germline, CDR1 is SQVTM and CDR2 ANQGSEA. Unmatched junction bases numbered 1, after V lost 3 bases and J lost 1 base. The CDR3 loop reads CSVDGGENTGELFF. The DNA of the CDR3 is TGCAGCGTTGACGGGGGGGAGAACACCGGGGAGCTGTTTTTT.